What follows are 17 T cell receptor beta chains derived from one specimen sequenced in a study of cytomegalovirus exposure and HLA in healthy donors. It was with 60 Vbeta and 13 Jbeta primers that the PCR ran. Only in-frame clones appear in the TCRdb table, and some are missing; sequencing was by immunoSEQ multiplex PCR. This sample's clone table lists about 130,000 clones. Source material: PBMCs. All receptors derive from a man in his late teens or twenties in good health and CMV-seronegative.

The J gene is TRBJ2-3, the V gene TRBV25-1, with a weak D call TRBD2 (5 bases). The CDR3 extends over 12 amino acids. Between the trimmed V and J ends, which lost 4 bases and 5 bases, there was a span of 7 bases. Per germline, CDR1 MGHDK and CDR2 SYGVNS. The CDR3 spells CASSVARDTQYF. CDR3 DNA sequence: TGTGCCAGCAGTGTAGCGAGAGATACGCAGTATTTT.

The V call is TRBV7-9, the J call TRBJ2-7; perhaps TRBD2 as D (6 bases). Trimming took 0 bases from V and 2 from J, leaving 8 bases between them. The CDR3 runs 14 residues. The germline V gene has CDR1 SEHNR and CDR2 FQNEAQ (reference sequence). CDR3 protein: CASSLAGGPYEQYF. Here the CDR3 DNA reads TGTGCCAGCAGCTTAGCCGGGGGACCCTACGAGCAGTACTTC.

This chain links TRBV5-1 with TRBJ2-1, with D tentatively TRBD2 (6 bases). CDR1 is SGHRS, CDR2 YFSETQ, per germline. The CDR3 extends over 12 amino acids. V was cut by 4 bases and J by 6 bases, with 8 bases left in between. The CDR3 sequence is CASSPGLNEQFF. CDR3 nucleotide sequence: TGCGCCAGCAGCCCGGGACTCAATGAGCAGTTCTTC.

The V gene is TRBV4-1, the J gene TRBJ1-5; D might be TRBD1 (6 bases). CDR1 and CDR2 from the germline V gene are MGHRA and YSYEKL. V was clipped by 1 base and J by 4 bases, with 23 bases between them. The CDR3 is 19 amino acids. In DNA form, the CDR3 reads TGCGCCAGCAGCCAAGGCCCCCGTCAACAGGGAAGGGCAAATCAGCCCCAGCATTTT. Amino acid sequence: CASSQGPRQQGRANQPQHF.

The rearrangement links TRBV28 to TRBJ2-7; 9 bases align to TRBD1. V dropped 4 bases and J dropped 4; count of bases not matched to a gene: 8. Germline V gene data show CDR1 as MDHEN and CDR2 as SYDVKM. The CDR3 covers 15 residues. CDR3 sequence: CASSSNRGRGYEQYF. As DNA, the CDR3 is TGTGCCAGCAGTTCAAACAGGGGGCGCGGGTACGAGCAGTACTTC. The full variable domain, in which reference TRBV28 and TRBJ2-7 provide the parts outside the CDR3, is DVKVTQSSRYLVKRTGEKVFLECVQDMDHENMFWYRQDPGLGLRLIYFSYDVKMKEKGDIPEGYSVSREKKERFSLILESASTNQTSMYLCASSSNRGRGYEQYFGPGTRLTVT.

V is TRBV21-1 and J is TRBJ1-5; whether TRBD1, the table's D call, matches the DNA was not checked. TRBV21-1 is shown as a pseudogene. This CDR3 spans 18 amino acids. For the CDR3, the DNA is TGTGCCTCCAGCGAAACAGGGGCTCGGCTATCGGCTAATCAGCCCCAGCATTTT. This codes for CASSETGARLSANQPQHF.

The genes are TRBV7-9 and TRBJ1-1; tentative D call: TRBD1 (5 bases). CDR1 and CDR2 (germline): SEHNR, FQNEAQ (reference sequence). This CDR3 has 15 amino acids. V lost 5 bases, J lost 1 base, and 14 bases lay in between. The CDR3 loop is CASSQKGQRNTEAFF. CDR3 in DNA: TGTGCCAGCAGCCAAAAGGGGCAGCGGAACACTGAAGCTTTCTTT.

Worth noting for this clone: A read error may account for a junction end that differs from germline. This sequence joins TRBV28 and TRBJ2-7; D not certain. CDR3 size: 12 residues. Germline-derived CDR1 and CDR2 are MDHEN and SYDVKM. The CDR3 bases are TGTGCCAGCAGTTTAGGGCCCAACGAGCAGCACTTC. Protein sequence: CASSLGPNEQHF.

This chain uses TRBV4-1 with TRBJ2-5, with D hard to call. This CDR3 contains 11 residues. Trimming removed 3 bases at V and 5 bases at J, with 4 bases between. CDR1 and CDR2 from the germline V gene are MGHRA and YSYEKL. CDR3 DNA: TGCGCCAGCAGCCAGCGGGAGACCCAGTACTTC. Translation gives CASSQRETQYF.

This rearrangement joins TRBV30 to TRBJ2-1; 10 bases are a match to TRBD2. Germline V gene sequence: CDR1 GTSNPN, CDR2 SVGIG (reference sequence). There are 15 residues in the CDR3. The junction had 7 bases not matched to a gene; V was cut back by 5 bases and J by 3 bases. The CDR3 spells CAWGSAGGVYNEQFF. Written as DNA, the CDR3 is TGTGCCTGGGGCTCAGCGGGAGGGGTCTACAATGAGCAGTTCTTC.

This chain joins TRBV6-1 and TRBJ2-2, with 7 bases lining up with TRBD1. In germline, CDR1 is MNHNS, CDR2 SASEGT. V dropped 5 bases and J dropped 9; count of bases not matched to a gene: 12. The CDR3 length is 15 residues. CDR3: CASSTPRGGVRELFF. DNA of the CDR3: TGTGCCAGCAGTACCCCCCGAGGGGGCGTCAGGGAGCTGTTTTTT.

The rearrangement uses TRBV29-1 and TRBJ2-3; tentative D call: TRBD2 (5 bases). From germline, CDR1 is SQVTM and CDR2 ANQGSEA. The CDR3 contains 13 residues. Between the trimmed V and J ends, which lost 7 bases and 0 bases, there was a span of 11 bases. CDR3 amino acids: CSERELSTDTQYF. The CDR3 DNA sequence: TGCAGCGAGAGGGAACTGAGCACAGATACGCAGTATTTT.

The rearrangement joins TRBV19 to TRBJ1-5; possible D gene TRBD1, 5 bases. The CDR3 totals 17 residues. Germline CDR1 is LNHDA and CDR2 is SQIVND (reference sequence). V lost 5 bases, J lost 2 bases, and 19 bases lay in between. The CDR3 DNA reads as TGTGCCAGTAGTCCCGGAGGGGCTGAGCCACGCAATCAGCCCCAGCATTTT. This sequence encodes CASSPGGAEPRNQPQHF.

V and J are TRBV6-4 and TRBJ2-3; TRBD1 is a possible D gene (6 bases). In germline, CDR1 is MRHNA, CDR2 SNTAGT. V lost 0 bases, J lost 1 base, and 8 bases lay in between. CDR3 length: 15 residues. The CDR3: CASSDSKGGTDTQYF. The CDR3 DNA sequence: TGTGCCAGCAGTGACTCAAAGGGGGGCACAGATACGCAGTATTTT.

The rearrangement uses TRBV5-1 and TRBJ2-1, with D unresolved. The CDR3 spans 14 residues. The V and J ends lost 0 bases and 4 bases respectively, with 8 bases between them. Germline CDR1 and CDR2: SGHRS and YFSETQ. The CDR3 sequence is CASSLASRYNEQFF. CDR3 in DNA: TGCGCCAGCAGCTTGGCTTCGAGATACAATGAGCAGTTCTTC.

This chain uses TRBV6-5 with TRBJ1-5, with a possible D match to TRBD1 (6 bases). Germline values: CDR1 MNHEY, CDR2 SVGAGI. This CDR3 is 15 amino acids long. The germline V and J ends were trimmed by 6 bases and 0 bases, with 12 bases remaining between them. CDR3 protein: CASRSGHPSNQPQHF. The CDR3 DNA sequence: TGTGCCAGCAGATCGGGACACCCTAGCAATCAGCCCCAGCATTTT.

This rearrangement joins TRBV5-1 to TRBJ2-2, with 11 bases that match TRBD2. CDR1 and CDR2 (germline): SGHRS, YFSETQ. The V segment lost 6 bases and the J segment 3 bases; nucleotides outside the gene matches: 7. This CDR3 region has 16 residues. The CDR3 protein is CASNPGLAVDTGELFF. The CDR3 coding sequence is TGCGCCAGCAACCCGGGACTAGCGGTAGACACCGGGGAGCTGTTTTTT.